These 25 T cell receptor beta chains were sequenced from one sample in a study of cytomegalovirus exposure and HLA in healthy donors. The PCR ran on 60 Vbeta and 13 Jbeta primers. Sequencing was performed with immunoSEQ multiplex PCR; in TCRdb, only in-frame clones are kept and a portion is missing. The sample carries 65,000 to 85,000 clones, approximately 84% recorded once. Sequenced sample: PBMCs. These receptors originate from a woman aged 45-59 years in good health and CMV-seronegative.

The V call is TRBV5-1, the J call TRBJ2-5; the D gene is possibly TRBD2 (5 bases). Trimming took off 4 bases at V and 5 bases at J, with 15 bases between the two ends. The germline CDR1 and CDR2 sequences are SGHRS and YFSETQ. The CDR3 contains 14 residues. This chain's CDR3 is CASSPGLSLETQYF. The DNA of the CDR3 is TGCGCCAGCAGCCCCGGACTGAGTCTGGAGACCCAGTACTTC.

The rearrangement links TRBV6-5 to TRBJ1-2; 7 positions match TRBD1. Unmatched junction bases numbered 7, after V lost 0 bases and J lost 12 bases. Germline V gives CDR1 MNHEY, CDR2 SVGAGI. The CDR3 spans 13 residues. The CDR3 DNA reads TGTGCCAGCAGTTACTCCCCAGGGGGATTAAACACCTTC. Protein: CASSYSPGGLNTF.

J is TRBJ1-4 and V is TRBV5-8; 9 nucleotides agree with TRBD1. The CDR3 length is 15 residues. Germline trimming cut 7 bases from V and 8 bases from J; bases unmatched to any gene: 12. The V gene's germline CDR1 is SGHTS and CDR2 YDEGEE. The CDR3 DNA reads TGTGCCAGCGCCGTTGGCTGGACAGGGGACGAAAAACTGTTTTTT. Its protein product is CASAVGWTGDEKLFF.

This clone was seen just once. The chain employs TRBV6-5 and TRBJ2-4; weak D call: TRBD2 (5 bases). The CDR3 has 15 amino acids. The V end lost 2 bases, the J end lost 0 bases, and 8 bases lay between the germline ends. The germline CDR1 and CDR2 sequences are MNHEY and SVGAGI. The chain's CDR3 is CASSYDYQAKNIQYF. DNA of the CDR3: TGTGCCAGCAGTTACGACTACCAAGCCAAAAACATTCAGTACTTC.

The chain joins TRBV6-1 to TRBJ2-2; D perhaps matches TRBD1 (5 bases). V shed 8 bases and J shed 0 bases, with 13 bases lying between them. Per the germline V gene, CDR1 is MNHNS and CDR2 is SASEGT. The length of the CDR3 is 15 residues. CDR3 amino acids: CASQLPGSNTGELFF. The CDR3 coding sequence is TGTGCCAGCCAACTCCCAGGGTCGAACACCGGGGAGCTGTTTTTT.

The chain combines TRBV7-2 with TRBJ2-3; perhaps TRBD2 as D (6 bases). Germline CDR1 and CDR2: SGHTA and FQGNSA. This CDR3 is built from 16 residues. V was cut by 2 bases and J by 0 bases, with 12 bases left in between. This CDR3 is CASSLPEGRSTDTQYF. Here the CDR3 DNA reads TGTGCCAGCAGCTTACCGGAGGGCAGGAGCACAGATACGCAGTATTTT.

The CDR3 sequence: CASSPDRGFNQPQHF. The CDR3 DNA is TGTGCCAGCAGCCCCGACAGGGGGTTTAATCAGCCCCAGCATTTT. V gene TRBV9 combines with J gene TRBJ1-5, with 9 positions matching TRBD1. Germline CDR1 is SGDLS and CDR2 is YYNGEE. The CDR3 has 15 residues. Losses at the gene ends were 4 bases for V and 4 bases for J; bases not matched to a gene: 6.

The rearrangement links TRBV7-6 to TRBJ2-2, with 7 positions matching TRBD1. V dropped 5 bases and J dropped 6; count of bases not matched to a gene: 6. In germline, CDR1 is SGHVS, CDR2 FNYEAQ. The CDR3 has 14 amino acids. CDR3 in DNA: TGTGCCAGCAGCCAGCGACAGGGCTCCGGGGAGCTGTTTTTT. Its translation is CASSQRQGSGELFF.

The chain carries TRBV7-8 and TRBJ1-6; 10 bases are shared with TRBD1. The CDR3 is made up of 15 amino acids. The germline V gene encodes CDR1 SGHVS and CDR2 FQNEAQ. J was trimmed by 8 bases and V by 5 bases; bases with no gene match: 6. The CDR3 DNA reads as TGTGCCAGCAGCACCAGGACAGGGGGAGATTCACCCCTCCACTTT. Protein product: CASSTRTGGDSPLHF.

The chain joins TRBV18 to TRBJ2-7; D possibly corresponds to TRBD2 (6 bases). Trimming took off 3 bases at V and 7 bases at J, with 13 bases between the two ends. The length of the CDR3 is 13 residues. Per germline, CDR1 KGHSH and CDR2 LQKENI. For the CDR3, the DNA is TGTGCCAGCTCACCGGGGGACGGGAGAGAGCAGTACGTC. It yields the protein CASSPGDGREQYV.

The chain employs TRBV9 and TRBJ1-2, with unresolved D. V was trimmed by 3 bases and J by 2 bases, leaving 23 bases between them. The CDR3 totals 18 residues. Germline CDR1 reads SGDLS; CDR2 reads YYNGEE. The CDR3 reads CASSAPPAEGRKNYGYTF. CDR3 bases: TGTGCCAGCAGCGCCCCTCCGGCGGAGGGAAGGAAGAACTATGGCTACACCTTC.

The chain has TRBV7-2 and TRBJ1-1; D is possibly TRBD1 (5 bases). Germline CDR1 and CDR2: SGHTA and FQGNSA. V lost 1 base and J 0 bases, leaving 21 bases between the germline ends. The CDR3 consists of 19 residues. The CDR3: CASSLGRGGSGPLNTEAFF. The CDR3 nucleotides read TGTGCCAGCAGCTTAGGGCGGGGCGGAAGCGGCCCTTTGAACACTGAAGCTTTCTTT.

V and J are TRBV9 and TRBJ2-7; the match to TRBD1 covers 8 bases. The length of the CDR3 is 17 residues. CDR1 SGDLS and CDR2 YYNGEE come from the germline V gene. J gave up 3 bases and V 0 bases, and 11 bases lay outside the gene matches. In DNA form, the CDR3 reads TGTGCCAGCAGCGTAGAGGGGTCGAGACAGGGGTTCTACGAGCAGTACTTC. Protein: CASSVEGSRQGFYEQYF.

This rearrangement joins TRBV6-1 to TRBJ2-1, with 8 bases lining up with TRBD1. The germline V gene has CDR1 MNHNS and CDR2 SASEGT. V gave up 2 bases and J gave up 6 bases; unmatched junction bases: 15. This CDR3 contains 18 residues. Written as DNA, the CDR3 is TGTGCCAGCAGTGAACTACCGGGGACAGGACAGGGCGGCAATGAGCAGTTCTTC. This sequence encodes CASSELPGTGQGGNEQFF.

The V gene is TRBV5-1, the J gene TRBJ2-6, with a possible D match to TRBD1 (6 bases). CDR1 and CDR2 (germline): SGHRS, YFSETQ. Trimming took off 0 bases at V and 4 bases at J, with 17 bases between the two ends. The CDR3 runs to 18 residues. CDR3 amino acids: CASSLVGTTGRGANVLTF. The CDR3 DNA follows: TGCGCCAGCAGCTTGGTGGGTACCACAGGGAGAGGGGCCAACGTCCTGACTTTC.

The chain combines TRBV30 with TRBJ1-4, with D unclear. This CDR3 is built from 13 residues. V lost 0 bases to trimming and J lost 5 bases, with 7 bases between them. Per germline, CDR1 GTSNPN and CDR2 SVGIG (reference sequence). The CDR3 here is CAWSVNKNEKLFF. In nucleotides, the CDR3 is TGTGCCTGGAGTGTAAACAAGAATGAAAAACTGTTTTTT.

The chain carries TRBV5-4 and TRBJ2-5, with TRBD2 identical over 10 bases. Germline lookup yields CDR1 SGHNT and CDR2 YYREEE (reference sequence). Trimming removed 0 bases from V and 5 bases from J; junction bases left unmatched: 4. This CDR3 is 15 amino acids long. This CDR3 is CASSLASGSVETQYF. CDR3 DNA sequence: TGTGCCAGCAGCTTGGCTAGCGGGAGTGTCGAGACCCAGTACTTC.

The chain recombines TRBV10-3 with TRBJ2-7; weak D call: TRBD2 (6 bases). The CDR3 sequence is 14 residues long. Between the trimmed V and J ends, which lost 6 bases and 1 base, there was a span of 13 bases. Germline V CDR1 and CDR2: ENHRY, SYGVKD. CDR3 protein: CAIRRDWTSYEQYF. The CDR3 DNA reads TGTGCCATCAGACGGGACTGGACGTCCTACGAGCAGTACTTC.

The chain joins TRBV29-1 to TRBJ1-2; weak D call: TRBD1 (6 bases). Germline assignment: CDR1 SQVTM and CDR2 ANQGSEA. This CDR3 is 14 amino acids long. Trimming removed 0 bases from V and 7 bases from J, with 15 bases in between. CDR3 bases: TGCAGCGTTGAAGAGGGGGCGCAGAGTAGTGGCTACACCTTC. Residues: CSVEEGAQSSGYTF. The complete variable domain, with remaining parts taken from reference TRBV29-1 and TRBJ1-2, reads SAVISQKPSRDICQRGTSLTIQCQVDSQVTMMFWYRQQPGQSLTLIATANQGSEATYESGFVIDKFPISRPNLTFSTLTVSNMSPEDSSIYLCSVEEGAQSSGYTFGSGTRLTVV.

The chain employs TRBV18 and TRBJ2-7; TRBD2 matches at 12 bases. Germline V lookup: CDR1 KGHSH, CDR2 LQKENI. The CDR3 is 16 residues long. The junction had 6 bases not matched to a gene; V was cut back by 6 bases and J by 0 bases. The CDR3 sequence is CASSASGGVSSYEQYV. The CDR3 region has the DNA TGTGCCAGCTCGGCTAGCGGGGGGGTGAGCTCCTACGAGCAGTACGTC.

The chain is built from TRBV11-3 and TRBJ1-5, with 7 bases identical to TRBD1. The trim removed 5 bases at V and 1 base at J, leaving 20 bases unmatched. This CDR3 comprises 20 residues. Germline assignment: CDR1 SGHNT and CDR2 YENEEA. The CDR3 loop is CASSLNRISTGVKSNQPQHF. DNA for the CDR3: TGTGCCAGCAGCCTAAATCGCATCTCAACAGGGGTAAAGAGCAATCAGCCCCAGCATTTT.

V gene TRBV7-2 combines with J gene TRBJ2-3; 8 bases are shared with TRBD1. Germline trimming cut 4 bases from V and 3 bases from J; bases unmatched to any gene: 6. The CDR3 sequence is 15 residues long. In germline, CDR1 is SGHTA, CDR2 FQGNSA. The CDR3 DNA is TGTGCCAGCAGCTCAAGACAGGGGATTACAGATACGCAGTATTTT. This sequence encodes CASSSRQGITDTQYF.

With respect to this clone: The junction differs from germline at one of its ends, possibly a read error. The chain recombines TRBV7-7 with TRBJ2-2; D might be TRBD2 (7 bases). This CDR3 comprises 17 residues. The germline CDR1 and CDR2 sequences are SSHAT and FNYEAQ (reference sequence). CDR3 residues: CASSSSAGGPGTGELFF. The CDR3 DNA reads as TGTGCTAGCAGCTCTTCCGCCGGGGGGCCGGGCACCGGGGAGCTGTTTTTT.

The CDR3 region is CASSYSGRDYGYTF. In DNA, the CDR3 is TGTGCCAGCAGTTACTCTGGCAGGGACTATGGCTACACCTTC. The gene calls are TRBV6-5 and TRBJ1-2; possible D gene TRBD1, 5 bases. The CDR3 length is 14 residues. Germline V gene data show CDR1 as MNHEY and CDR2 as SVGAGI. V was trimmed by 0 bases and J by 3 bases, leaving 8 bases between them.

The chain recombines TRBV9 with TRBJ2-1; weak D call: TRBD1 (6 bases). The CDR3 contains 13 residues. Germline V gene lookup returns CDR1 SGDLS and CDR2 YYNGEE. Trimming removed 2 bases at V and 8 bases at J, with 11 bases between. This chain's CDR3 is CASSVGQMDEQFF. Here the CDR3 DNA reads TGTGCCAGCAGCGTCGGACAGATGGATGAGCAGTTCTTC.